Shown below are 27 T cell receptor beta chains from a single sample sequenced in a study of T-cell memory formation after mild COVID-19. TCRdb re-called the 5' RACE reads with MiXCR, one entry per CDR3 protein. This sample carries a few hundred thousand distinct CDR3 sequences, roughly a fifth of them seen once, and the ten largest clones take more than 20%. The sequenced sample consisted of PBMCs or a T cell subset sorted from them (not recorded which). The source is a man aged 18 to 30 who had mild COVID-19 (a few samples of this study predate the infection). Cell type and time point are not known.

This clonotype showed up many times. V usage is TRBV4-3 and J usage is TRBJ2-1; TRBD2 aligns across 8 bases. V lost 4 bases and J lost 6; bases outside the gene matches: 5. CDR3 length: 14 amino acids. Germline values: CDR1 LGHNA, CDR2 YSLEER. CDR3 residues: CASSRGGGLNEQFF. The CDR3 DNA reads TGCGCCAGCAGCCGCGGCGGGGGGCTCAATGAGCAGTTCTTC.

The chain uses TRBV24-1 and TRBJ2-7, with D unclear. Between the trimmed V and J ends, which lost 7 bases and 5 bases, there was a span of 5 bases. The CDR3 spans 10 residues. Germline values: CDR1 KGHDR, CDR2 SFDVKD. The CDR3 DNA reads TGTGCCACCAGACCAGACGAGCAGTACTTC. Amino acids: CATRPDEQYF.

The DNA of the CDR3 is TGTGCCAGCAGCCGGGACTCGCCCCAGCATTTT. It codes for CASSRDSPQHF. This chain uses TRBV12-3 or TRBV12-4 with TRBJ1-5, with D perhaps matching TRBD1 (5 bases). The CDR3 loop spans 11 amino acids. V lost 6 bases and J lost 9, with 9 bases in between.

This clonotype came up a few times. This chain uses TRBV7-2 with TRBJ1-2; no clear D. V gave up 2 bases and J gave up 3 bases, with 4 bases separating them. The CDR3 has 12 amino acids. Per germline, CDR1 SGHTA and CDR2 FQGNSA. CDR3 loop: CASSLRHYGYTF. The CDR3 nucleotides are TGTGCCAGCAGCTTAAGGCACTATGGCTACACCTTC.

This clonotype was recorded at least ten times. The chain joins TRBV7-7 to TRBJ2-7; tentatively, D is TRBD2 (6 bases). The germline V gene has CDR1 SSHAT and CDR2 FNYEAQ (reference sequence). V lost 8 bases, J lost 2 bases, and 16 bases lay in between. The CDR3 totals 14 residues. The CDR3 DNA is TGTGCCAGCGCCGTAGGGGAGGAGGCCTACGAGCAGTACTTC. This sequence encodes CASAVGEEAYEQYF. The full variable domain, its missing parts supplied by reference TRBV7-7 and TRBJ2-7, is GAGVSQSPRYKVTKRGQDVTLRCDPISSHATLYWYQQALGQGPEFLTYFNYEAQPDKSGLPSDRFSAERPEGSISTLTIQRTEQRDSAMYRCASAVGEEAYEQYFGPGTRLTVT.

The J gene is TRBJ2-7, the V gene TRBV2; 8 bases map to TRBD2. The germline V gene has CDR1 SNHLY and CDR2 FYNNEI. There are 15 residues in the CDR3. J gave up 3 bases and V 1 base, and 5 bases lay outside the gene matches. The CDR3 sequence is CASSEESGGFYEQYF. The DNA for the CDR3 is TGTGCCAGCAGTGAAGAGAGCGGGGGTTTCTACGAGCAGTACTTC.

This rearrangement joins TRBV29-1 to TRBJ2-1, with D unclear. The CDR3 covers 13 residues. The V end was cut by 2 bases, the J end by 7 bases, with 12 bases between. CDR1 is SQVTM and CDR2 is ANQGSEA in the germline V gene. This CDR3 is CSVESPSANEQFF. CDR3 sequence (DNA): TGCAGCGTTGAATCCCCCAGCGCTAATGAGCAGTTCTTC.

This clonotype was detected a few times. The rearrangement links TRBV7-2 to TRBJ2-5; D is uncertain. The V end was cut by 2 bases, the J end by 9 bases, with 13 bases between. This CDR3 is built from 13 residues. Germline CDR1 and CDR2: SGHTA and FQGNSA. The CDR3 bases are TGTGCCAGCAGCTTAAACGGCTTATGGGCCCAGTACTTC. It specifies CASSLNGLWAQYF. Using reference TRBV7-2 and TRBJ2-5 for the parts outside the CDR3, the full variable domain is GAGVSQSPSNKVTEKGKDVELRCDPISGHTALYWYRQSLGQGLEFLIYFQGNSAPDKSGLPSDRFSAERTGGSVSTLTIQRTQQEDSAVYLCASSLNGLWAQYFGPGTRLLVL.

The chain has TRBV20-1 and TRBJ1-1; TRBD1 might be the D (6 bases). The CDR3 runs to 12 residues. Germline values: CDR1 DFQATT, CDR2 SNEGSKA (reference sequence). The CDR3 DNA follows: TGCAGCCTCGACAGGCAGAACACTGAAGCTTTCTTT. Protein: CSLDRQNTEAFF.

This clonotype was seen more than once but under ten times. The chain joins TRBV6-1 to TRBJ2-7, with TRBD1 matching 9 bases. The V gene's germline CDR1 is MNHNS and CDR2 SASEGT. J gave up 2 bases and V 8 bases, and 4 bases lay outside the gene matches. This CDR3 has 13 amino acids. The CDR3 DNA sequence: TGTGCCAGCTCCTGGACAGGGGCCTACGAGCAGTACGTC. Protein sequence: CASSWTGAYEQYV.

The chain has TRBV4-1 and TRBJ1-5; TRBD1 agrees at 7 bases. The V and J ends lost 2 bases and 7 bases, in that order; junction bases with no gene match: 5. This CDR3 has 14 residues. Germline assignment: CDR1 MGHRA and CDR2 YSYEKL. CDR3 region: CASSQQTGDQPQHF. The CDR3 coding sequence is TGCGCCAGCAGCCAACAAACAGGGGACCAGCCCCAGCATTTT.

A few counts support this clonotype. The gene calls are TRBV5-1 and TRBJ2-1, with D possibly called TRBD1 or TRBD2 (5 bases each). From germline, CDR1 is SGHRS and CDR2 YFSETQ. This CDR3 is built from 16 residues. Between the trimmed V and J ends, which lost 4 bases and 0 bases, there was a span of 14 bases. As DNA, the CDR3 is TGCGCCAGCAGCCCCAGGGCGGGCCGCTCCTACAATGAGCAGTTCTTC. This codes for CASSPRAGRSYNEQFF.

The chain couples TRBV4-1 to TRBJ1-1; D may be TRBD1 (5 bases). This CDR3 is built from 14 residues. In germline, CDR1 is MGHRA, CDR2 YSYEKL. V shed 5 bases and J shed 6 bases, with 16 bases lying between them. CDR3 in amino acids: CASSTRVEGPEAFF. Here the CDR3 DNA reads TGCGCCAGCAGCACACGGGTTGAGGGGCCTGAAGCTTTCTTT.

The chain couples TRBV4-2 to TRBJ2-3; 8 positions agree with TRBD2. The germline CDR1 and CDR2 sequences are LGHNA and YNFKEQ. Unmatched junction bases numbered 14, after V lost 4 bases and J lost 5 bases. CDR3 length: 17 residues. The CDR3 loop reads CASSPRPFGGAEDTQYF. DNA for the CDR3: TGTGCCAGCAGCCCCCGCCCTTTCGGGGGGGCGGAAGATACGCAGTATTTT.

This clonotype has a handful of counts. The rearrangement joins TRBV20-1 to TRBJ2-1; a weak D match, TRBD2 (5 bases). Germline values: CDR1 DFQATT, CDR2 SNEGSKA (reference sequence). This CDR3 spans 14 amino acids. V was clipped by 0 bases and J by 10 bases, with 16 bases between them. CDR3 residues: CSARENLRGREQFF. The CDR3 nucleotides are TGCAGTGCTAGAGAGAACCTTCGGGGTAGGGAGCAGTTCTTC.

This clonotype was counted a few times. CDR3 nucleotide sequence: TGTGCCAGCAGCCAAGTATTGGGTATGAACACTGAAGCTTTCTTT. Its protein is CASSQVLGMNTEAFF. The chain is built from TRBV4-2 and TRBJ1-1, with D uncertain. Between the trimmed V and J ends, which lost 1 base and 0 bases, there was a span of 9 bases. Germline CDR1 is LGHNA and CDR2 is YNFKEQ. CDR3 length: 15 residues.

The rearrangement links TRBV28 to TRBJ2-5, with a possible D match to TRBD2 (7 bases). This CDR3 is 15 amino acids long. CDR1 MDHEN and CDR2 SYDVKM come from the germline V gene. Trimming left V 7 bases short and J 6 bases short, with 21 bases between. This CDR3 reads CASKVGGARRQTQYF. The CDR3 coding sequence is TGTGCCAGCAAAGTGGGGGGGGCCCGCCGTCAGACCCAGTACTTC.

The CDR3 nucleotides are TGCGCCAGCAGCAGACAGGCGGGGAACACTGAAGCTTTCTTT. It yields the protein CASSRQAGNTEAFF. This chain uses TRBV4-1 with TRBJ1-1, with TRBD1 as a possible D gene (6 bases). The CDR3 length is 14 residues. V was pared by 5 bases and J by 1 base, with 11 bases between. Germline V gene lookup returns CDR1 MGHRA and CDR2 YSYEKL.

This clonotype appeared a few times. The chain combines TRBV6-1 with TRBJ2-7; D remains unclear. Germline CDR1 is MNHNS and CDR2 is SASEGT. Trimming pared 3 bases from V and 6 bases from J, leaving 15 bases between. The CDR3 consists of 14 residues. The CDR3 nucleotides are TGTGCCAGCAGTGATTGGACCGCCGGCGGCGAGCAGTACGTC. This translates into CASSDWTAGGEQYV.

The chain employs TRBV19 and TRBJ2-3; TRBD2 aligns across 8 bases. CDR1 is LNHDA and CDR2 is SQIVND in the germline V gene (reference sequence). Germline trimming cut 7 bases from V and 5 bases from J; bases unmatched to any gene: 11. The CDR3 is 15 amino acids. CDR3 residues: CASTPGSGGGDTQYF. CDR3 coding DNA: TGTGCCAGTACCCCTGGGAGCGGGGGCGGAGATACGCAGTATTTT.

V and J are TRBV5-1 and TRBJ2-7; no definite D call. The germline gives CDR1 SGHRS, CDR2 YFSETQ. V gave up 0 bases and J gave up 5 bases, with 12 bases separating them. CDR3 length: 14 residues. The CDR3 DNA sequence: TGCGCCAGCAGCTTGGAGACCGTCAAAGACGAGCAGTACTTC. It translates to CASSLETVKDEQYF.

This chain uses TRBV25-1 with TRBJ2-3; 7 bases are a match to TRBD1. V lost 1 base and J lost 3; bases outside the gene matches: 13. Germline loops: CDR1 MGHDK, CDR2 SYGVNS. The CDR3 is made up of 18 amino acids. The CDR3 sequence is CASSESIRQGEGTDTQYF. The CDR3 nucleotides read TGTGCCAGCAGTGAATCCATAAGACAGGGTGAAGGGACAGATACGCAGTATTTT.

The CDR3 region is CASRGYEQYF. Written as DNA, the CDR3 is TGTGCCAGCCGGGGGTACGAGCAGTACTTC. The chain couples TRBV2 to TRBJ2-7; TRBD2 might be the D (6 bases). Germline V gene data show CDR1 as SNHLY and CDR2 as FYNNEI. The CDR3 sequence is 10 residues long. V was clipped by 8 bases and J by 4 bases, with 6 bases between them.

This chain uses TRBV20-1 with TRBJ2-1; a weak D match, TRBD1 (7 bases). CDR3 length: 14 residues. Germline lookup yields CDR1 DFQATT and CDR2 SNEGSKA (reference sequence). V was clipped by 0 bases and J by 8 bases, with 14 bases between them. The DNA for the CDR3 is TGCAGTGCTAGAGATTCGGCCAGGGGGGATGAGCAGTTCTTC. Translating it yields CSARDSARGDEQFF.

The chain couples TRBV28 to TRBJ1-3; no clear D gene. V lost 3 bases to trimming and J lost 4 bases, with 10 bases between them. In germline, CDR1 is MDHEN, CDR2 SYDVKM. The CDR3 loop spans 14 amino acids. This CDR3 reads CASSFSAEGNTIYF. CDR3 sequence (DNA): TGTGCCAGCAGTTTCTCAGCGGAGGGAAACACCATATATTTT.

This clonotype appeared a few times. The junction departs from germline at one end; a sequencing error may be responsible. The V gene is TRBV7-7, the J gene TRBJ2-4; D may match TRBD1 or TRBD2 (5 bases each). The CDR3 is made up of 18 amino acids. CDR1 and CDR2 from the germline V gene are SSHAT and FNYEAQ (reference sequence). This CDR3 reads CASSVGALGTHGIDIQYF. CDR3 nucleotides: TGTGCTAGCAGCGTAGGAGCCCTTGGGACCCATGGTATTGACATTCAGTACTTC.

This clonotype has just a few counts. This sequence joins TRBV12-3 or TRBV12-4 and TRBJ2-1, with 9 bases matching TRBD2. With 0 bases clipped from V and 7 bases from J, the junction kept 1 base outside the gene matches. CDR3 length equals 14 residues. CDR3: CASSLAGLANEQFF. The CDR3 region has the DNA TGTGCCAGCAGTTTAGCTGGACTAGCGAATGAGCAGTTCTTC.